This T cell receptor (beta chain) was observed in a study of technical replicates of blood from a few donors. The V and J ends lost 2 bases and 7 bases, in that order; junction bases with no gene match: 4. The CDR3 runs 15 residues. CDR1 is SGHTA and CDR2 is FQGTGA in the germline V gene. This clone occurred once. TCRdb keeps only in-frame clones here, not all; method: immunoSEQ multiplex PCR. The sample lists some 93,000 clones; 95% were seen once. The sequenced sample was T cells isolated from PBMCs. The chain joins TRBV7-3 to TRBJ2-1; 11 bases match TRBD2. The origin of this receptor is a human donor in good health. The CDR3 sequence: CASSLGSGGGNEQFF. As DNA, the CDR3 is TGTGCCAGCAGCTTAGGTAGCGGGGGGGGGAATGAGCAGTTCTTC.